The rows below give T cell receptor beta chains drawn from one sample of a study of T cells expressing NK-cell markers. TCRdb reprocessed the 5' RACE reads and stores each CDR3 protein as one record, lacking DNA. The sample is made up of roughly 380,000 distinct CDR3 sequences, and the top ten hold 5.2% of it. Sequenced input: blood T cells: a sorted CD56 or NKG2C T cell subset, CD4+ or CD8+ T cells, or bulk PBMC T cells (not recorded which). All receptors derive from a man aged 18 to 70 in good health. Each CDR3 is given with its conserved first and last residue. Fields, in order: V gene, J gene, CDR3 protein.

v_call: TRBV6-5; j_call: TRBJ1-2; cdr3_aa: CASSVHRDRSGYTF
v_call: TRBV19; j_call: TRBJ2-6; cdr3_aa: CASSPGVGFGANVLTF
v_call: TRBV6-5; j_call: TRBJ1-2; cdr3_aa: CASSLRKQGFNYGYTF
v_call: TRBV2; j_call: TRBJ2-7; cdr3_aa: CASSAMAGAEQYF
v_call: TRBV5-1; j_call: TRBJ1-2; cdr3_aa: CASSLVGRMDGYTF
v_call: TRBV12-3/TRBV12-4; j_call: TRBJ2-7; cdr3_aa: CASRRAGTGGYEQYF
v_call: TRBV18; j_call: TRBJ1-3; cdr3_aa: CASSPDLLAGNTIYF
v_call: TRBV27; j_call: TRBJ2-3; cdr3_aa: CASLPGLLSTDTQYF
v_call: TRBV24-1; j_call: TRBJ2-3; cdr3_aa: CATGAGRTDTQYF
v_call: TRBV5-1; j_call: TRBJ1-6; cdr3_aa: CASSFNPPGQGRSPLHF
v_call: TRBV6-1; j_call: TRBJ2-1; cdr3_aa: CASRPTSGGASNEQFF
v_call: TRBV20-1; j_call: TRBJ2-3; cdr3_aa: CSARELKRPDTQYF
v_call: TRBV18; j_call: TRBJ2-1; cdr3_aa: CASSPRARGDEQFF
v_call: TRBV20-1; j_call: TRBJ2-1; cdr3_aa: CSAVLAGNHNEQFF
v_call: TRBV27; j_call: TRBJ2-7; cdr3_aa: CASSALGTYNYEQYF
v_call: TRBV20-1; j_call: TRBJ1-2; cdr3_aa: CSPEGQSGRMAGYTF
v_call: TRBV15; j_call: TRBJ2-7; cdr3_aa: CATSNRGLNYEQYF
v_call: TRBV5-1; j_call: TRBJ2-3; cdr3_aa: CASSLAASLDTQYF
v_call: TRBV19; j_call: TRBJ1-5; cdr3_aa: CASSIGNSYSNQPQHF
v_call: TRBV5-1; j_call: TRBJ2-7; cdr3_aa: CASNHRSGLRTQYF
v_call: TRBV18; j_call: TRBJ2-7; cdr3_aa: CASSPPQKVHEQYF
v_call: TRBV9; j_call: TRBJ1-2; cdr3_aa: CASSTRDLTTYGYTF
v_call: TRBV5-8; j_call: TRBJ1-2; cdr3_aa: CASSWPRGRDYGYTF
v_call: TRBV14; j_call: TRBJ2-1; cdr3_aa: CASSPLLAFSYNEQFF
v_call: TRBV7-6; j_call: TRBJ2-3; cdr3_aa: CASSMGLAGGNTDTQYF
v_call: TRBV27; j_call: TRBJ1-3; cdr3_aa: CASSAISRVKDTIYF
v_call: TRBV6-2/TRBV6-3; j_call: TRBJ2-1; cdr3_aa: CASSYFPLAGDVGSYNEQFF
v_call: TRBV29-1; j_call: TRBJ2-5; cdr3_aa: CSVRSHQETQYF
v_call: TRBV11-1; j_call: TRBJ2-1; cdr3_aa: CASSLRPPSGDNANEQFF
v_call: TRBV4-1; j_call: TRBJ1-2; cdr3_aa: CASSQPGLANYGYTF
v_call: TRBV4-1; j_call: TRBJ2-7; cdr3_aa: CASSQDWGGTSYEQYF
v_call: TRBV2; j_call: TRBJ2-1; cdr3_aa: CASRGFGTVNEQFF
v_call: TRBV20-1; j_call: TRBJ2-7; cdr3_aa: CSARNAGTGVEEQYF
v_call: TRBV5-1; j_call: TRBJ2-1; cdr3_aa: CASSLSGQTPYNEQFF
v_call: TRBV5-1; j_call: TRBJ1-3; cdr3_aa: CASQGASGNTIYF
v_call: TRBV14; j_call: TRBJ2-4; cdr3_aa: CASSQGLSRAKLQNIQYF
v_call: TRBV4-1; j_call: TRBJ2-7; cdr3_aa: CASSLEGLRGGPGYEQYF